The 25 T cell receptor beta chains reported below all come from one sample, sequenced in a study of beta chain features in type 1 diabetes. General observations from the study: Among all four CD4+ subsets, Type 1 diabetes patients had TCRB CDR3s that were moderately but significantly shorter.

These receptors have no known antigen. What was sequenced were expressed TCRB transcripts, since all of the isolated RNA had been reverse transcribed. The data were produced by immunoSEQ multiplex PCR, yet TCRdb's version contains in-frame clones alone and is incomplete. Of about 27,000 clones listed, less than 70% are singletons. The material sequenced was Tregs from blood. Receptor source: a woman younger than 35 with type 1 diabetes.

The rearrangement uses TRBV11-2 and TRBJ2-1; tentatively, D is TRBD1 (6 bases). Germline V gene lookup returns CDR1 SGHAT and CDR2 FQNNGV. CDR3 size: 12 residues. The ends were cut back, 0 bases at V and 12 bases at J, with 9 bases in the middle. The CDR3 here is CASSLERGMQFF. The CDR3 DNA reads as TGTGCCAGCAGCTTAGAAAGGGGGATGCAGTTCTTC.

The chain carries TRBV10-1 and TRBJ2-1; 10 nucleotides agree with TRBD2. With 0 bases clipped from V and 0 bases from J, the junction kept 5 bases outside the gene matches. The CDR3 totals 18 residues. Germline CDR1 reads WNHNN; CDR2 reads SYGVQD (reference sequence). CDR3 in amino acids: CASSESQLAGVSYNEQFF. The DNA of the CDR3 is TGCGCCAGCAGTGAGTCTCAGCTAGCGGGAGTCTCCTACAATGAGCAGTTCTTC.

This clone was counted only a few times. The J gene is TRBJ1-1, the V gene TRBV30; the D gene is possibly TRBD1 (5 bases). V lost 5 bases to trimming and J lost 2 bases, with 12 bases between them. The CDR3 spans 13 residues. Germline CDR1 and CDR2: GTSNPN and SVGIG (reference sequence). The CDR3 DNA is TGTGCCTGGTCATTCCAGGGTAACACTGAAGCTTTCTTT. It codes for CAWSFQGNTEAFF. Supplemented by reference TRBV30 and TRBJ1-1, the full variable domain reads SQTIHQWPATLVQPVGSPLSLECTVEGTSNPNLYWYRQAAGRGLQLLFYSVGIGQISSEVPQNLSASRPQDRQFILSSKKLLLSDSGFYLCAWSFQGNTEAFFGQGTRLTVV.

This sequence joins TRBV9 and TRBJ2-3; D might be TRBD2 (5 bases). With 4 bases removed from V and 2 bases from J, the gap between germline ends came to 20 bases. This CDR3 spans 17 amino acids. Germline V gene lookup returns CDR1 SGDLS and CDR2 YYNGEE. The CDR3 region is CASSSRGSGSPTDTQYF. The CDR3 DNA sequence: TGTGCCAGCAGCTCTAGAGGATCGGGATCTCCCACAGATACGCAGTATTTT. Supplemented by reference TRBV9 and TRBJ2-3, the full variable domain reads DSGVTQTPKHLITATGQRVTLRCSPRSGDLSVYWYQQSLDQGLQFLIQYYNGEERAKGNILERFSAQQFPDLHSELNLSSLELGDSALYFCASSSRGSGSPTDTQYFGPGTRLTVL.

This sequence joins TRBV19 and TRBJ1-4; D remains unclear. CDR3 length equals 14 residues. Trimming removed 7 bases from V and 5 bases from J, with 14 bases in between. Germline CDR1 LNHDA, CDR2 SQIVND (reference sequence). The CDR3 region has the DNA TGTGCCAGTAAGGGAGTTCGGGTGAATGAAAAACTGTTTTTT. Translating it yields CASKGVRVNEKLFF.

This chain joins TRBV2 and TRBJ2-7; weak D call: TRBD1 (5 bases). CDR3 length equals 12 residues. Per the germline V gene, CDR1 is SNHLY and CDR2 is FYNNEI. With 2 bases removed from V and 6 bases from J, the gap between germline ends came to 8 bases. The CDR3 is CASSEYQGEQYV. CDR3 sequence (DNA): TGTGCCAGCAGTGAATATCAGGGCGAGCAGTACGTC.

The rearrangement links TRBV7-2 to TRBJ2-2, with D uncertain. This CDR3 has 15 residues. Trimming shortened V by 5 bases and J by 5 bases, and 15 bases separated the two germline ends. Germline-derived CDR1 and CDR2 are SGHTA and FQGNSA. CDR3 residues: CASSNTRSPTGELFF. The CDR3 coding sequence is TGTGCCAGCAGCAACACCCGTTCCCCGACCGGGGAGCTGTTTTTT. The whole variable domain, remainder taken from reference TRBV7-2 and TRBJ2-2, is GAGVSQSPSNKVTEKGKDVELRCDPISGHTALYWYRQSLGQGLEFLIYFQGNSAPDKSGLPSDRFSAERTGGSVSTLTIQRTQQEDSAVYLCASSNTRSPTGELFFGEGSRLTVL.

This clone was picked up a small number of times. This chain joins TRBV11-3 and TRBJ2-5; D unresolved. Per the germline V gene, CDR1 is SGHNT and CDR2 is YENEEA. The CDR3 extends over 11 amino acids. Trimming removed 3 bases from V and 5 bases from J, with 4 bases in between. The CDR3 sequence: CASSFGETQYF. The CDR3, as DNA: TGTGCCAGCAGCTTCGGGGAGACCCAGTACTTC.

This chain links TRBV7-2 with TRBJ2-7; D gene uncertain. V was shortened by 6 bases and J by 0 bases, with 12 bases between the two germline ends. The germline gives CDR1 SGHTA, CDR2 FQGNSA. The CDR3 has 14 amino acids. For the CDR3, the DNA is TGTGCCAGCAGGTTCGGCGGTAGCTCCTACGAGCAGTACTTC. It encodes CASRFGGSSYEQYF.

The chain employs TRBV29-1 and TRBJ1-1; TRBD1 is a possible D gene (6 bases). The CDR3 is made up of 13 amino acids. The V and J ends lost 4 bases and 0 bases respectively, with 9 bases between them. The V gene's germline CDR1 is SQVTM and CDR2 ANQGSEA. The CDR3 DNA reads as TGCAGCGTTGGGGGGCCCATGAACACTGAAGCTTTCTTT. Amino acid sequence: CSVGGPMNTEAFF.

This clone is a singleton in its sample. CDR3 in DNA: TGTGCCAGTAGTATCCGACAGTCTACTGAAGCTTTCTTT. Its translation is CASSIRQSTEAFF. V usage is TRBV19 and J usage is TRBJ1-1; TRBD1 might be the D (5 bases). The CDR3 length is 13 residues. CDR1 and CDR2 from the germline V gene are LNHDA and SQIVND (reference sequence). V was clipped by 3 bases and J by 5 bases, with 10 bases between them.

This chain links TRBV7-2 with TRBJ2-5; 12 bases agree with TRBD2. CDR1 is SGHTA and CDR2 is FQGNSA in the germline V gene. The CDR3 is made up of 16 amino acids. V shed 1 base and J 5 bases; nucleotides not matched to a gene: 5. CDR3 sequence reads: CASSLGLAGGEETQYF. The CDR3 nucleotides are TGTGCCAGCAGCTTAGGGCTAGCGGGAGGGGAGGAGACCCAGTACTTC.

V and J are TRBV6-5 and TRBJ1-2; a possible D gene is TRBD1 (5 bases). This CDR3 contains 13 residues. The germline V gene encodes CDR1 MNHEY and CDR2 SVGAGI. The ends were cut back, 5 bases at V and 3 bases at J, with 10 bases in the middle. The chain's CDR3 is CASSQAQDYGYTF. As DNA, the CDR3 is TGTGCCAGCAGTCAGGCACAGGACTATGGCTACACCTTC.

The chain has TRBV28 and TRBJ1-2, with 9 bases matching TRBD1. Germline V gene data show CDR1 as MDHEN and CDR2 as SYDVKM. CDR3 length: 14 residues. Trimming removed 5 bases from V and 4 bases from J; junction bases left unmatched: 5. In DNA form, the CDR3 reads TGTGCCAGCAGTGCTGGACAGGGGATCTATGGCTACACCTTC. This translates into CASSAGQGIYGYTF.

The chain employs TRBV29-1 and TRBJ2-1; D perhaps matches TRBD2 (6 bases). Germline V gene sequence: CDR1 SQVTM, CDR2 ANQGSEA. With 5 bases removed from V and 7 bases from J, the gap between germline ends came to 18 bases. The CDR3 extends over 14 amino acids. The CDR3 DNA is TGCAGCGTTCGGGGTGGGGCGGGATATAATGAGCAGTTCTTC. It codes for CSVRGGAGYNEQFF.

The chain has TRBV2 and TRBJ1-4; D not certain. Germline V gene sequence: CDR1 SNHLY, CDR2 FYNNEI. The V end was cut by 5 bases, the J end by 1 base, with 8 bases between. The CDR3 runs to 14 residues. The CDR3 loop is CASSLPVTNEKLFF. CDR3 nucleotides: TGTGCCAGCAGTCTTCCGGTAACTAATGAAAAACTGTTTTTT.

The V and J genes are TRBV6-5 and TRBJ1-1, with TRBD1 as a possible D gene (5 bases). V gave up 5 bases and J gave up 0 bases, with 7 bases separating them. Germline V gene lookup returns CDR1 MNHEY and CDR2 SVGAGI. CDR3 length: 13 amino acids. This CDR3 is CASSQGLNTEAFF. CDR3 DNA sequence: TGTGCCAGCAGTCAGGGATTGAACACTGAAGCTTTCTTT.

The chain links TRBV14 to TRBJ2-2; no reliable D call. Germline CDR1 and CDR2: SGHDN and FVKESK. This CDR3 has 14 residues. V was clipped by 0 bases and J by 6 bases, with 8 bases between them. As DNA, the CDR3 is TGTGCCAGCAGCCAAGAACGGCTAGCCGGGGAGCTGTTTTTT. This codes for CASSQERLAGELFF.

This clone has a handful of counts. One end of the junction fails to match germline, which may point to a read error. This CDR3 is also generated by other DNA sequences in the sample. The rearrangement uses TRBV2 and TRBJ2-5; 8 bases are a match to TRBD1. The CDR3 sequence is 13 residues long. In germline, CDR1 is SNHLY, CDR2 FYNNEI. CDR3 nucleotides: TGCGCCAGCAAGGGTACAGGGGGAGAGACCCAGTACTTC. Protein: CASKGTGGETQYF.

The chain combines TRBV6-5 with TRBJ2-1, with 9 bases fitting TRBD2. Germline V lookup: CDR1 MNHEY, CDR2 SVGAGI. The junction had 7 bases not matched to a gene; V was cut back by 6 bases and J by 7 bases. This CDR3 comprises 14 residues. CDR3 nucleotides: TGTGCCAGCAGCGCCGGACTAGCGAGGAATGAGCAGTTCTTC. It translates to CASSAGLARNEQFF.

This clone was detected a few times. The chain couples TRBV29-1 to TRBJ2-6; 7 bases fit TRBD1. The junction had 6 bases not matched to a gene; V was cut back by 5 bases and J by 2 bases. Germline V gene sequence: CDR1 SQVTM, CDR2 ANQGSEA. The CDR3 is made up of 15 amino acids. This CDR3 is CSVQGGGTGANVLTF. CDR3 in DNA: TGCAGCGTTCAAGGGGGCGGCACTGGGGCCAACGTCCTGACTTTC.

The V call is TRBV2, the J call TRBJ1-6, with 9 nucleotides matching TRBD1. The germline V gene encodes CDR1 SNHLY and CDR2 FYNNEI. V shed 7 bases, J shed 7 bases, and the junction held 2 bases outside the gene matches. The CDR3 consists of 13 residues. Written as DNA, the CDR3 is TGTGCCAGCACCACAGGGGGCAATTCACCCCTCCACTTT. Residues: CASTTGGNSPLHF.

The chain has TRBV5-4 and TRBJ2-5, with 15 bases that match TRBD2. Germline assignment: CDR1 SGHNT and CDR2 YYREEE (reference sequence). CDR3 length: 16 residues. J gave up 5 bases and V 3 bases, and 5 bases lay outside the gene matches. CDR3 residues: CASSSRTSGRVETQYF. The CDR3 bases are TGTGCCAGCAGCTCTCGGACTAGCGGGAGGGTGGAGACCCAGTACTTC. The full variable domain, its missing parts supplied by reference TRBV5-4 and TRBJ2-5, is ETGVTQSPTHLIKTRGQQVTLRCSSQSGHNTVSWYQQALGQGPQFIFQYYREEENGRGNFPPRFSGLQFPNYSSELNVNALELDDSALYLCASSSRTSGRVETQYFGPGTRLLVL.

The chain carries TRBV6-5 and TRBJ1-2; 8 bases are a match to TRBD1. The length of the CDR3 is 13 residues. The germline CDR1 and CDR2 sequences are MNHEY and SVGAGI. After removal of 6 bases from V and 8 bases from J, the junction contained 8 bases not matched to a gene. The CDR3 is CASRPGQGWGYTF. The DNA for the CDR3 is TGTGCCAGCAGACCTGGACAGGGCTGGGGCTACACCTTC.

The V gene is TRBV6-1, the J gene TRBJ2-5; TRBD2 might be the D (6 bases). The DNA end is more similar to TRBJ2-7, so the J call may be wrong. Germline CDR1 MNHNS, CDR2 SASEGT. This CDR3 spans 14 amino acids. The CDR3 DNA sequence: TGTGCCAGCAGACGCGGGAATCCATCCTACGAGCAGTACTTC. Its translation: CASRRGNPSYEQYF.